The sequence of this T cell receptor (beta chain) was determined in a study of cytomegalovirus exposure and HLA in healthy donors. Broader study findings: Later, an analysis found that common viral pathogens appeared to be linked with several of the most significant clusters. After further analysis at a later stage, around 17,000 TCR beta sequences were associated with HLA alleles at 0.05 false discovery rate. As immune exposure information, only CMV serostatus was available. In vitro testing confirmed a few CMV-associated chains as specific for CMV antigens.

With 60 Vbeta and 13 Jbeta primers, the PCR was carried out. Profiled with immunoSEQ multiplex PCR; TCRdb holds only in-frame clones, not every one. The data include about 53,000 clones; the top ten clones carry approximately 13%. With respect to this clone: Its cognate antigen is unknown.

V lost 5 bases, J lost 6 bases, and 11 bases stayed unmatched. The CDR3 loop spans 15 amino acids. From germline, CDR1 is SGHAT and CDR2 FQNNGV. Sequences were obtained from PBMCs. The receptor was derived from a man younger than 35 in good health and CMV-seropositive. The chain is built from TRBV11-2 and TRBJ2-3; the match to TRBD2 covers 7 bases. The CDR3 DNA follows: TGTGCCAGCAGCGACCAGGGAGGGCCTTGGGATACGCAGTATTTT. Protein sequence: CASSDQGGPWDTQYF.